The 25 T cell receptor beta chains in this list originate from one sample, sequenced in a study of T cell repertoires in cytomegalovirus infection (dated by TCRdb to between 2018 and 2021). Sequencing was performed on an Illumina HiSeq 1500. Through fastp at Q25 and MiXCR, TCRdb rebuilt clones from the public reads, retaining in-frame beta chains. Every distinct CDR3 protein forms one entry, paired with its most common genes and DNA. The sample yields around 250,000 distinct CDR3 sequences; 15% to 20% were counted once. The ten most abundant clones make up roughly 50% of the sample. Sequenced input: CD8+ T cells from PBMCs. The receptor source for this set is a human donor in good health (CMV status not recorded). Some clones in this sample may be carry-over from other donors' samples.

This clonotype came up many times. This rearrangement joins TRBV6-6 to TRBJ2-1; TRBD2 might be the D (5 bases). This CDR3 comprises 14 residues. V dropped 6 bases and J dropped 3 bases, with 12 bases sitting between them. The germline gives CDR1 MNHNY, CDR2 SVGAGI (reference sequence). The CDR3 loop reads CASSGRGYYNEQFF. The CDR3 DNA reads TGTGCCAGCAGCGGACGGGGATACTACAATGAGCAGTTCTTC.

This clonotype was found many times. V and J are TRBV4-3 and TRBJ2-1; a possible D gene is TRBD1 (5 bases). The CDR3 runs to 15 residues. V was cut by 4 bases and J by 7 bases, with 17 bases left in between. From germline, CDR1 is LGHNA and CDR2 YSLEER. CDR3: CASSRNQGFGNEQFF. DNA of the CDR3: TGCGCCAGCAGCCGGAATCAGGGATTCGGTAATGAGCAGTTCTTC.

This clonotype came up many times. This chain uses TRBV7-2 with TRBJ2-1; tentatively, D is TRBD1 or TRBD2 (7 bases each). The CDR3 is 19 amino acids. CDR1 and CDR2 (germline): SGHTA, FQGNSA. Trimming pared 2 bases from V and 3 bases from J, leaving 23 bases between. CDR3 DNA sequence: TGTGCCAGCAGCTTATTCGGGGAGGGGGCAGGAGCAGGCTACAATGAGCAGTTCTTC. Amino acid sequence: CASSLFGEGAGAGYNEQFF. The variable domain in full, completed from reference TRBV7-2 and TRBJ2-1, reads GAGVSQSPSNKVTEKGKDVELRCDPISGHTALYWYRQSLGQGLEFLIYFQGNSAPDKSGLPSDRFSAERTGGSVSTLTIQRTQQEDSAVYLCASSLFGEGAGAGYNEQFFGPGTRLTVL.

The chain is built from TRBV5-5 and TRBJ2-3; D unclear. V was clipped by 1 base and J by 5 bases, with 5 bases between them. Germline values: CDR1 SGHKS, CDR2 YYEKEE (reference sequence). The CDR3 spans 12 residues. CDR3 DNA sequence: TGTGCCAGCAGCTTGTGGGTAGATACGCAGTATTTT. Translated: CASSLWVDTQYF.

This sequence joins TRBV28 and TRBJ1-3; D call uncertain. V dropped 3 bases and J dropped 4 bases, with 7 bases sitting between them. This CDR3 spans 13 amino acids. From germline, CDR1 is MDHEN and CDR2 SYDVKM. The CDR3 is CASSFRQGNTIYF. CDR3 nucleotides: TGTGCCAGCAGTTTTCGCCAAGGAAACACCATATATTTT.

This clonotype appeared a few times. The CDR3 DNA follows: TGTGCCAGCGGAGCCGGGACAGGGGCTAGCGAGCAGTACTTC. It yields the protein CASGAGTGASEQYF. This chain connects TRBV14 to TRBJ2-7, with 10 nucleotides matching TRBD1. The V segment lost 8 bases and the J segment 6 bases; nucleotides outside the gene matches: 10. This CDR3 is built from 14 residues. Germline V gene lookup returns CDR1 SGHDN and CDR2 FVKESK.

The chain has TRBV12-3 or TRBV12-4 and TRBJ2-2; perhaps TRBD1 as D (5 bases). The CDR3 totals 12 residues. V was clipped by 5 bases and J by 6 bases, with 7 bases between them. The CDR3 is CASSMGPGELFF. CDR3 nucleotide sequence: TGTGCCAGCAGTATGGGGCCCGGGGAGCTGTTTTTT.

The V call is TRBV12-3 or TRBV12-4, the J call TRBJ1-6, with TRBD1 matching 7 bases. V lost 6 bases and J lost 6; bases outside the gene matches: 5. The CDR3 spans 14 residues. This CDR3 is CASRLTGINSPLHF. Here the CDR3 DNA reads TGTGCCAGCAGGCTGACAGGGATTAATTCACCCCTCCACTTT.

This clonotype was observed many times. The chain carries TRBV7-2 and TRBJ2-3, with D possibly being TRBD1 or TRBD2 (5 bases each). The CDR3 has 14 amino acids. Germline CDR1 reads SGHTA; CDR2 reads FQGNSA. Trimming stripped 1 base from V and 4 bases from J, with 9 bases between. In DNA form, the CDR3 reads TGTGCCAGCAGCTTAGTTTCGGGGCCAGATACGCAGTATTTT. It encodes CASSLVSGPDTQYF.

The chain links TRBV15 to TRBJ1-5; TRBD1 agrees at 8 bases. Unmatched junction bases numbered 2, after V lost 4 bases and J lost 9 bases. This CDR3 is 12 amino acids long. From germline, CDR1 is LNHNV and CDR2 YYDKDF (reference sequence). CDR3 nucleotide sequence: TGTGCCACCAGCAAACAGGGGGGGCCCCAGCATTTT. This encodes CATSKQGGPQHF.

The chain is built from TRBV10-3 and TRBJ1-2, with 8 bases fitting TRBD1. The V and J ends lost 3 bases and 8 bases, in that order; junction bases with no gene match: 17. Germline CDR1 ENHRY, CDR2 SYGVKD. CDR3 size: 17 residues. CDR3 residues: CAISDRTGTGVGRGYTF. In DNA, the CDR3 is TGTGCCATCAGTGACCGAACCGGGACAGGAGTCGGGAGGGGCTACACCTTC.

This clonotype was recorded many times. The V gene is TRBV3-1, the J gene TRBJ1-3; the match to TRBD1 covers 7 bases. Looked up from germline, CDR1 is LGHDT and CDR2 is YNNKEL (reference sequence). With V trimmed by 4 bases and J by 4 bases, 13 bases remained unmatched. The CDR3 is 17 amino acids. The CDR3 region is CASSPSEGAESGNTIYF. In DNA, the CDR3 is TGTGCCAGCAGCCCCTCGGAGGGGGCAGAATCGGGAAACACCATATATTTT.

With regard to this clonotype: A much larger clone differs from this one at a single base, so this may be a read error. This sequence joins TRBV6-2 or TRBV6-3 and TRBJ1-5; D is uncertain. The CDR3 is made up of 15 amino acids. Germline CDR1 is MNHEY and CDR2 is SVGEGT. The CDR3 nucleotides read TGTACCAGCAGTTACCCCCGGGCGCCGCGTCAGCCCCAGCATTTT. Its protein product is CTSSYPRAPRQPQHF.

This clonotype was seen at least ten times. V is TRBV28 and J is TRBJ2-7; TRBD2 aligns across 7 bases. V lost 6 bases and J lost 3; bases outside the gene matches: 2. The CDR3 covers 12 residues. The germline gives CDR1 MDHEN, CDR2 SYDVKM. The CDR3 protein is CASSRDYYEQYF. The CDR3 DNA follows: TGTGCCAGCAGCCGGGACTACTACGAGCAGTACTTC. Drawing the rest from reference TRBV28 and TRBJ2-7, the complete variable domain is DVKVTQSSRYLVKRTGEKVFLECVQDMDHENMFWYRQDPGLGLRLIYFSYDVKMKEKGDIPEGYSVSREKKERFSLILESASTNQTSMYLCASSRDYYEQYFGPGTRLTVT.

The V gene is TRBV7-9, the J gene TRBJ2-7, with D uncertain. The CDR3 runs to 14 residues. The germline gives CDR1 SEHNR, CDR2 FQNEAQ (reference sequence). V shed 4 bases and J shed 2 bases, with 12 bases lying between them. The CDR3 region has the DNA TGTGCCAGCAGCTCAGTCGACCCCCCCTACGAGCAGTACTTC. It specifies CASSSVDPPYEQYF.

DNA of the CDR3: TGTGCCAGCAGCCCTCGGGGGCTCCGATTCTACACAGATACGCAGTATTTT. The encoded protein is CASSPRGLRFYTDTQYF. This chain connects TRBV3-1 to TRBJ2-3, with D tentatively TRBD1 or TRBD2 (6 bases each). The CDR3 length is 17 residues. V was pared by 4 bases and J by 2 bases, with 19 bases between. From germline, CDR1 is LGHDT and CDR2 YNNKEL (reference sequence).

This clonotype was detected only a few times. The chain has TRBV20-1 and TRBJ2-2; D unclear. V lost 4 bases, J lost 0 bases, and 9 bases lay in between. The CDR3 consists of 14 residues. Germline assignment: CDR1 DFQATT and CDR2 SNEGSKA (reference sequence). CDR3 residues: CSATDIANTGELFF. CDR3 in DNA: TGCAGTGCTACAGACATCGCGAACACCGGGGAGCTGTTTTTT.

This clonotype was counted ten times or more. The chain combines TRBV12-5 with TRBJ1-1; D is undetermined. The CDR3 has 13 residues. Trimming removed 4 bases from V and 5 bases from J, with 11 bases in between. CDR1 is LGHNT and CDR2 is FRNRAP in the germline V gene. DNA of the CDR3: TGTGCTAGTGGTTCATCCCTAGAAACTGAAGCTTTCTTT. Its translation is CASGSSLETEAFF.

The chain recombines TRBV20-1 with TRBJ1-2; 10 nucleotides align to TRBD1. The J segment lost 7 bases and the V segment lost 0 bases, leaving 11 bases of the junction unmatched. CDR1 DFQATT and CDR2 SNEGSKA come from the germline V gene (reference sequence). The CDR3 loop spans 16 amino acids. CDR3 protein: CSARDLGDRGQRGYTF. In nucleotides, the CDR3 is TGCAGTGCTAGAGATCTCGGTGACAGGGGGCAGCGTGGCTACACCTTC.

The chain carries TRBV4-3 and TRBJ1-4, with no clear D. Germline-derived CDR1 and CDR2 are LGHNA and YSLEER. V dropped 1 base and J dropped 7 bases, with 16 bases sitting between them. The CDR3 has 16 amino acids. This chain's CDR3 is CASSQGSTRSGEKLFF. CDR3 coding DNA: TGCGCCAGCAGCCAAGGATCTACCAGGTCCGGTGAAAAACTGTTTTTT.

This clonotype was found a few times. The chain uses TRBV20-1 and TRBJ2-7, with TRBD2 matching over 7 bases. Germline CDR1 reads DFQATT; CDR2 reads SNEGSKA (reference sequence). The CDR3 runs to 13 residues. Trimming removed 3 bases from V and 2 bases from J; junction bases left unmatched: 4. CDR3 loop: CSASMGGTYEQYF. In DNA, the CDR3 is TGCAGTGCTAGCATGGGGGGGACCTACGAGCAGTACTTC.

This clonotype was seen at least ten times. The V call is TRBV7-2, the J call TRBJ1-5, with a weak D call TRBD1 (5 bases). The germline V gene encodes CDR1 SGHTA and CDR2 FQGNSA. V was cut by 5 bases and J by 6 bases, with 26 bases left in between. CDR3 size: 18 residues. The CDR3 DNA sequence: TGTGCCAGCAGCCCACGACATTACTCAGGGTTTGGAGTTCAGCCCCAGCATTTT. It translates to CASSPRHYSGFGVQPQHF. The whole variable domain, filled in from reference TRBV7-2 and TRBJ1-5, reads GAGVSQSPSNKVTEKGKDVELRCDPISGHTALYWYRQSLGQGLEFLIYFQGNSAPDKSGLPSDRFSAERTGGSVSTLTIQRTQQEDSAVYLCASSPRHYSGFGVQPQHFGDGTRLSIL.

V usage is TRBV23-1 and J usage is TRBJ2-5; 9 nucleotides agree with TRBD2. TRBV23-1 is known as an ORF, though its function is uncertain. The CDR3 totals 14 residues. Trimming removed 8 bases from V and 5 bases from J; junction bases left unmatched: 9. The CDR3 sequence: CASRPGLAMETQYF. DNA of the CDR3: TGCGCCAGCCGGCCGGGACTAGCAATGGAGACCCAGTACTTC.

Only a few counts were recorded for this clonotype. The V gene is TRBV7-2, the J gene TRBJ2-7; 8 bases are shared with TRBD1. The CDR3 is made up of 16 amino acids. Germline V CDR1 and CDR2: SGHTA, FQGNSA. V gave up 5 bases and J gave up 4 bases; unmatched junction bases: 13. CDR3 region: CASSQTGAGALYEQYF. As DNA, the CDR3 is TGTGCCAGCAGCCAGACAGGGGCCGGGGCGCTATACGAGCAGTACTTC.

CDR3 in DNA: TGTGCCAGCAGCTTTCGTTCTGGGGAGCCCAGCCGGTACGAGCAGTACTTC. The encoded protein is CASSFRSGEPSRYEQYF. This chain links TRBV7-9 with TRBJ2-7, with D maybe TRBD2 (5 bases). V lost 3 bases and J 4 bases, leaving 22 bases between the germline ends. This CDR3 contains 17 residues. In germline, CDR1 is SEHNR, CDR2 FQNEAQ (reference sequence).